These 10 T cell receptor beta chains were all obtained from the same sample, sequenced in a study of post-analysis software for immune sequencing data. The study's findings and limits: Included in a set of four or five TRBV segments more frequent in patients than controls were TRBV5-6, TRBV5-1 and TRBV20-1.

TCR beta libraries were prepared from cDNA with unique molecular identifiers. Via MiXCR, TCRdb re-called the PCR reads, giving one row per CDR3 protein. This repertoire shows hundreds of thousands of distinct CDR3 sequences, 25% to 30% found once; its top ten account for 0.55% to 0.65%. For these TCRs, the target antigens are not known. Sequencing input: blood. These receptors were collected from a girl between 5 and 17 years old with multiple sclerosis.

In this sample, this clonotype turned up a few times. This chain connects TRBV5-1 to TRBJ2-7; TRBD1 might be the D (6 bases). Germline assignment: CDR1 SGHRS and CDR2 YFSETQ. V dropped 4 bases and J dropped 6 bases, with 17 bases sitting between them. This CDR3 is built from 14 residues. The CDR3 region has the DNA TGCGCCAGCAGCCAGGGGACGGAGGTTGGCGAGCAGTACTTC. This sequence encodes CASSQGTEVGEQYF.

A few counts support this clonotype. The chain employs TRBV28 and TRBJ2-1; D not certain. Deletions cut 5 bases from V and 1 base from J, with 12 bases between. Germline assignment: CDR1 MDHEN and CDR2 SYDVKM. The CDR3 is 15 residues long. CDR3 coding DNA: TGTGCCAGCAGTGGCCAGCAATGGTCCTACAATGAGCAGTTCTTC. Its translation is CASSGQQWSYNEQFF.

V is TRBV20-1 and J is TRBJ2-5; D tentatively reads TRBD1 or TRBD2 (5 bases each). The CDR3 covers 14 residues. V was shortened by 3 bases and J by 2 bases, with 13 bases between the two germline ends. Germline values: CDR1 DFQATT, CDR2 SNEGSKA (reference sequence). This CDR3 is CSASSSGGQETQYF. In DNA, the CDR3 is TGCAGTGCTAGCTCCAGTGGGGGACAAGAGACCCAGTACTTC.

This clonotype showed up just a few times. The chain combines TRBV20-1 with TRBJ1-6, with 9 bases lining up with TRBD1. CDR1 DFQATT and CDR2 SNEGSKA come from the germline V gene (reference sequence). CDR3 length equals 14 residues. V lost 5 bases and J lost 5; bases outside the gene matches: 4. This CDR3 reads CSAPDRGDNSPLHF. The CDR3 DNA reads TGCAGTGCTCCTGACAGGGGGGATAATTCACCCCTCCACTTT.

CDR3 in DNA: TGTGCCAGCAGTTACCGAGGGGCTGGCTACACCTTC. Translating gives CASSYRGAGYTF. The chain carries TRBV28 and TRBJ1-2; perhaps TRBD1 as D (5 bases). CDR1 and CDR2 from the germline V gene are MDHEN and SYDVKM. This CDR3 is built from 12 residues. Deletions cut 4 bases from V and 7 bases from J, with 10 bases between.

The gene calls are TRBV6-4 and TRBJ2-1; TRBD2 might be the D (7 bases). The CDR3 consists of 15 residues. V lost 2 bases and J lost 8, with 16 bases in between. The germline V gene encodes CDR1 MRHNA and CDR2 SNTAGT. CDR3 in DNA: TGTGCCAGCAGTGACGGGGGCGGGGGTCGGGATGAGCAGTTCTTC. This encodes CASSDGGGGRDEQFF.

Of note for this clonotype: The junction departs from the called germline gene at one end, perhaps through a read error. This chain links TRBV20-1 with TRBJ2-1, with D possibly being TRBD1 or TRBD2 (6 bases each). The CDR3 runs 14 residues. Germline CDR1 DFQATT, CDR2 SNEGSKA (reference sequence). The CDR3: CSAGPGAQSNEQLF. As DNA, the CDR3 is TGCAGTGCTGGGCCGGGGGCGCAAAGCAATGAGCAGTTATTC.

There are a few counts of this clonotype. V usage is TRBV6-5 and J usage is TRBJ2-3; a weak D match, TRBD2 (7 bases). V was pared by 6 bases and J by 1 base, with 17 bases between. Germline values: CDR1 MNHEY, CDR2 SVGAGI. CDR3 length: 16 residues. In DNA form, the CDR3 reads TGTGCCAGCAGCCACCCCGGGGGGCGAGGCACAGATACGCAGTATTTT. It encodes CASSHPGGRGTDTQYF.

The rearrangement links TRBV19 to TRBJ1-4, with a tentative D call TRBD1 (5 bases). Trimming stripped 7 bases from V and 7 bases from J, with 13 bases between. CDR1 and CDR2 from the germline V gene are LNHDA and SQIVND (reference sequence). The CDR3 is 13 amino acids. The CDR3 DNA is TGTGCCAGTATCCGACAGCCGGGTGAAAAACTGTTTTTT. This encodes CASIRQPGEKLFF.

This clonotype was counted once. V and J are TRBV7-2 and TRBJ1-2; D unresolved. Trimming removed 1 base from V and 6 bases from J, with 15 bases in between. The CDR3 is made up of 15 amino acids. CDR1 and CDR2 from the germline V gene are SGHTA and FQGNSA. DNA for the CDR3: TGTGCCAGCAGCTTAGACTCGTGGGAGCGGAATGGCTACACCTTC. Its translation: CASSLDSWERNGYTF.